This T cell receptor (beta chain) derives from a study of multiple sclerosis patients with progressive multifocal leukoencephalopathy. This CDR3 region has 17 residues. Per germline, CDR1 MGHDK and CDR2 SYGVNS. Trimming took 5 bases from V and 0 from J, leaving 17 bases between them. Time point noted: before natalizumab initiation. Here immunoSEQ multiplex PCR was the method, and the copy in TCRdb shows in-frame clones only, minus some. The sample carries tens of thousands of clones, approximately 90% recorded once. This chain joins TRBV25-1 and TRBJ1-3, with a possible D match to TRBD1 (5 bases). The clonotype originates from a human donor with multiple sclerosis. Sequenced sample: PBMCs. CDR3 bases: TGTGCCAGCAGTATGGGGCGGGGCCCCAGCTCTGGAAACACCATATATTTT. It translates to CASSMGRGPSSGNTIYF.